This passage covers 22 T cell receptor beta chains from one sample sequenced in a study of blood T cell repertoires in COVID-19. The protocol was immunoSEQ multiplex PCR, while the TCRdb copy is restricted to in-frame clones and leaves out a portion. The table lists 200,000 to 250,000 clones, approximately 90% of them singletons. The specimen was peripheral blood. These receptors were collected from a woman between 18 and 30 years old who had recovered from COVID-19.

The rearrangement links TRBV4-3 to TRBJ2-3; 8 bases map to TRBD2. The germline gives CDR1 LGHNA, CDR2 YSLEER. There are 16 residues in the CDR3. V shed 0 bases, J shed 1 base, and the junction held 3 bases outside the gene matches. This CDR3 reads CASSQDTSGRTDTQYF. The CDR3 DNA follows: TGCGCCAGCAGCCAAGATACTAGCGGACGCACAGATACGCAGTATTTT.

The chain recombines TRBV30 with TRBJ1-3, with D tentatively TRBD1 (6 bases). V was cut by 4 bases and J by 8 bases, with 15 bases left in between. CDR3 length: 13 residues. Germline V lookup: CDR1 GTSNPN, CDR2 SVGIG (reference sequence). Here the CDR3 reads CAWTQGPRYTIYF. In nucleotides, the CDR3 is TGTGCCTGGACTCAGGGGCCACGGTACACCATATATTTT.

The rearrangement links TRBV5-1 to TRBJ1-1, with D perhaps matching TRBD1 (5 bases). Trimming pared 2 bases from V and 0 bases from J, leaving 14 bases between. This CDR3 spans 16 amino acids. Germline V CDR1 and CDR2: SGHRS, YFSETQ. In DNA form, the CDR3 reads TGCGCCAGCAGCTTTTACAGGTCTGGCATGAACACTGAAGCTTTCTTT. Encoded protein: CASSFYRSGMNTEAFF.

This chain links TRBV30 with TRBJ1-1; D gene ambiguous. With 1 base removed from V and 4 bases from J, the gap between germline ends came to 10 bases. The germline V gene has CDR1 GTSNPN and CDR2 SVGIG (reference sequence). This CDR3 spans 13 amino acids. In DNA, the CDR3 is TGTGCCTGGAGTGCGACATTGGGCACTGAAGCTTTCTTT. It translates to CAWSATLGTEAFF.

V is TRBV6-1 and J is TRBJ2-7; TRBD2 aligns across 11 bases. The CDR3 runs 17 residues. V was pared by 4 bases and J by 7 bases, with 15 bases of the junction left unmatched. CDR1 is MNHNS and CDR2 is SASEGT in the germline V gene. The CDR3 region has the DNA TGTGCCAGCAGTGGGACTAGCGGGCGCCTAAAGGGGGAGGAGCAGTACTTC. It encodes CASSGTSGRLKGEEQYF.

J is TRBJ1-2 and V is TRBV29-1; TRBD1 might be the D (6 bases). V lost 1 base and J 8 bases, leaving 8 bases between the germline ends. CDR3 length: 11 amino acids. Germline V gives CDR1 SQVTM, CDR2 ANQGSEA. This CDR3 is CSVEVQGGYTF. The CDR3 DNA follows: TGCAGCGTTGAAGTTCAGGGGGGCTACACCTTC. Full variable domain (rest looked up from reference TRBV29-1 and TRBJ1-2): SAVISQKPSRDICQRGTSLTIQCQVDSQVTMMFWYRQQPGQSLTLIATANQGSEATYESGFVIDKFPISRPNLTFSTLTVSNMSPEDSSIYLCSVEVQGGYTFGSGTRLTVV.

The V call is TRBV28, the J call TRBJ1-3; the D is unclear. The CDR3 loop spans 12 amino acids. The V and J ends lost 6 bases and 7 bases respectively, with 10 bases between them. The germline gives CDR1 MDHEN, CDR2 SYDVKM. DNA of the CDR3: TGTGCCAGCAGCCACCCGAGGAACACCATATATTTT. Its protein is CASSHPRNTIYF. The full variable domain, with the rest looked up from reference TRBV28 and TRBJ1-3, is DVKVTQSSRYLVKRTGEKVFLECVQDMDHENMFWYRQDPGLGLRLIYFSYDVKMKEKGDIPEGYSVSREKKERFSLILESASTNQTSMYLCASSHPRNTIYFGEGSWLTVV.

A few counts support this clone. J is TRBJ2-2 and V is TRBV24-1; weak D call: TRBD2 (5 bases). Germline V gene data show CDR1 as KGHDR and CDR2 as SFDVKD. Deletions cut 6 bases from V and 0 bases from J, with 10 bases between. This CDR3 is built from 15 residues. CDR3 in DNA: TGTGCCACCAGTACCGGGGTGACGAACACCGGGGAGCTGTTTTTT. It is translated as CATSTGVTNTGELFF.

The chain recombines TRBV4-1 with TRBJ1-5; D is perhaps TRBD1 (5 bases). The CDR3 totals 15 residues. Trimming left V 2 bases short and J 2 bases short, with 10 bases between. Germline CDR1 MGHRA, CDR2 YSYEKL. CDR3 region: CASSQQDTGNQPQHF. The DNA for the CDR3 is TGCGCCAGCAGCCAACAGGACACGGGCAATCAGCCCCAGCATTTT.

The chain employs TRBV15 and TRBJ2-4; possibly TRBD2 for D (7 bases). Per the germline V gene, CDR1 is LNHNV and CDR2 is YYDKDF (reference sequence). Trimming took 3 bases from V and 3 from J, leaving 12 bases between them. The CDR3 runs to 15 residues. Here the CDR3 DNA reads TGTGCCACCAGCAGGAGGGGGGAGGGCAAAAACATTCAGTACTTC. Amino acid sequence: CATSRRGEGKNIQYF.

The V gene is TRBV19, the J gene TRBJ2-7; D is possibly TRBD1 (6 bases). Per the germline V gene, CDR1 is LNHDA and CDR2 is SQIVND (reference sequence). The CDR3 is made up of 17 amino acids. V was pared by 1 base and J by 4 bases, with 20 bases between. The DNA of the CDR3 is TGTGCCAGTAGTATAGTTTATCGACAGGACAGAGGATACGAGCAGTACTTC. Amino acid sequence: CASSIVYRQDRGYEQYF.

The sample holds a few counts of this clone. Written as DNA, the CDR3 is TGTGCCAGCAGTCCCTCGGGATGGGAGCAGTACTTC. It translates to CASSPSGWEQYF. The chain uses TRBV6-2 or TRBV6-3 and TRBJ2-7, with D tentatively TRBD2 (5 bases). The CDR3 extends over 12 amino acids. Germline values: CDR1 MNHEY, CDR2 SVGEGT. Trimming shortened V by 5 bases and J by 7 bases, and 12 bases separated the two germline ends.

This clone turned up a few times. This chain joins TRBV4-1 and TRBJ1-6, with D hard to call. Trimming took off 1 base at V and 9 bases at J, with 16 bases between the two ends. Germline CDR1 MGHRA, CDR2 YSYEKL. CDR3 length: 16 amino acids. CDR3 nucleotide sequence: TGCGCCAGCAGCCAAGGGAAAGCCGGAGGGATTTCACCCCTCCACTTT. This sequence encodes CASSQGKAGGISPLHF.

This chain connects TRBV5-1 to TRBJ1-1; 8 bases agree with TRBD1. The CDR3 loop spans 16 amino acids. The V and J ends lost 4 bases and 0 bases, in that order; junction bases with no gene match: 8. The V gene's germline CDR1 is SGHRS and CDR2 YFSETQ. The CDR3 reads CASSGGQDHLNTEAFF. CDR3 DNA sequence: TGCGCCAGCAGCGGGGGACAGGACCACTTGAACACTGAAGCTTTCTTT.

The chain joins TRBV4-2 to TRBJ2-1; possibly TRBD1 for D (6 bases). Germline CDR1 LGHNA, CDR2 YNFKEQ. V gave up 0 bases and J gave up 4 bases, with 10 bases separating them. The CDR3 has 15 amino acids. In DNA form, the CDR3 reads TGTGCCAGCAGCCAAGACAGGGGCCTATACAATGAGCAGTTCTTC. As protein: CASSQDRGLYNEQFF.

V usage is TRBV11-2 and J usage is TRBJ2-1, with a tentative D call TRBD1 (5 bases). Deletions cut 3 bases from V and 0 bases from J, with 12 bases between. CDR1 is SGHAT and CDR2 is FQNNGV in the germline V gene. The CDR3 loop spans 16 amino acids. CDR3 in amino acids: CASSFGTGSSYNEQFF. CDR3 DNA: TGTGCCAGCAGCTTTGGTACAGGCAGCTCCTACAATGAGCAGTTCTTC.

The V call is TRBV10-2, the J call TRBJ1-1; no firm D call. Germline-derived CDR1 and CDR2 are WSHSY and SAAADI. The CDR3 length is 14 residues. Trimming removed 1 base from V and 1 base from J, with 7 bases in between. CDR3 nucleotides: TGCGCCAGCAGTGAGTTAGATACGAACACTGAAGCTTTCTTT. Protein sequence: CASSELDTNTEAFF.

V is TRBV27 and J is TRBJ1-2, with TRBD1 matching 8 bases. Trimming cost V 4 bases and J 4 bases; bases outside gene matches: 8. Looked up from germline, CDR1 is MNHEY and CDR2 is SMNVEV (reference sequence). The CDR3 length is 15 residues. The CDR3 nucleotides are TGTGCCAGCAGTTCACCCGGACAGGGAGCCTATGGCTACACCTTC. It codes for CASSSPGQGAYGYTF.

This clone was detected only once. This chain uses TRBV7-4 with TRBJ2-3, with D possibly being TRBD1 (5 bases). The ends were cut back, 1 base at V and 2 bases at J, with 13 bases in the middle. Per germline, CDR1 SGHVT and CDR2 SQSDAQ. This CDR3 has 16 residues. The CDR3 DNA follows: TGTGCCAGCAGCTTAGGACAGTGTATAGACACAGATACGCAGTATTTT. Its translation: CASSLGQCIDTDTQYF.

The V call is TRBV4-3, the J call TRBJ1-4; D gene unclear. V lost 1 base and J 4 bases, leaving 16 bases between the germline ends. Germline CDR1 LGHNA, CDR2 YSLEER. This CDR3 spans 17 amino acids. CDR3 in DNA: TGCGCCAGCAGCCAAGGTCTGGACTACGGGCTTAATGAAAAACTGTTTTTT. Its protein product is CASSQGLDYGLNEKLFF.

V and J are TRBV4-1 and TRBJ2-1; TRBD2 matches at 12 bases. In germline, CDR1 is MGHRA, CDR2 YSYEKL. This CDR3 region has 14 residues. The junction had 2 bases not matched to a gene; V was cut back by 2 bases and J by 9 bases. The CDR3 spells CASSQLAGGGEQFF. The CDR3, as DNA: TGCGCCAGCAGCCAACTAGCGGGAGGGGGTGAGCAGTTCTTC.

The CDR3 DNA is TGTGCCTGGAGTGTTTTAAGCGGGCCCCAGCATTTT. It is translated as CAWSVLSGPQHF. V is TRBV30 and J is TRBJ1-5; D is unclear. Germline CDR1 reads GTSNPN; CDR2 reads SVGIG (reference sequence). V lost 0 bases and J lost 9, with 9 bases in between. The CDR3 length is 12 residues.